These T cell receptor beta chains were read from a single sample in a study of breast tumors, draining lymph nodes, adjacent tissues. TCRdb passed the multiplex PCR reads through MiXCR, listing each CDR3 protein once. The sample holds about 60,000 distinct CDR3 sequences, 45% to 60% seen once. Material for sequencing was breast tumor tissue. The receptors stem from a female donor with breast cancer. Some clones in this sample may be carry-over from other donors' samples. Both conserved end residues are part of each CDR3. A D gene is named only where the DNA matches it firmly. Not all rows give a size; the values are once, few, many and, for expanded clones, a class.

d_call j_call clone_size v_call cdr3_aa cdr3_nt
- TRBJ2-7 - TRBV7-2 CASSPSGSGNYEQYF TGTGCCAGCAGCCCCTCGGGTAGCGGAAACTACGAGCAGTACTTC
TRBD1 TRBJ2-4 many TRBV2 CASSEEQGALLYF TGTGCCAGCAGTGAAGAACAGGGGGCTTTGTTGTACTTC
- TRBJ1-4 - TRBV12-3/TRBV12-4 CASRPTGGLGEKLFF TGTGCCAGCAGGCCCACGGGCGGGTTAGGGGAAAAACTGTTTTTT
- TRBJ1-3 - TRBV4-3 CASSQEMGNTIYF TGCGCCAGCAGCCAAGAAATGGGAAACACCATATATTTT
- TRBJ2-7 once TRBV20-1 CSASSDRSYEQYF TGCAGTGCCAGTAGTGACAGAAGCTACGAGCAGTACTTC
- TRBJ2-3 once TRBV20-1 CSAPQADTQYF TGCAGTGCTCCGCAGGCAGATACGCAGTATTTT
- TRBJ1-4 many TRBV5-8 CASSLARTSNEKLFF TGTGCCAGCAGCTTGGCCCGGACATCTAATGAAAAACTGTTTTTT
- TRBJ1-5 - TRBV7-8 CASSLGGGGKQPQHF TGTGCCAGCAGCTTGGGGGGCGGGGGTAAACAGCCCCAGCATTTT
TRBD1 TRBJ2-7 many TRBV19 CASSMTGSSYEQYF TGTGCCAGTAGTATGACAGGGAGCTCCTACGAGCAGTACTTC
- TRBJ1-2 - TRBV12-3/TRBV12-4 CASSMRGSGYTF TGTGCCAGCAGTATGAGGGGAAGTGGCTACACCTTC
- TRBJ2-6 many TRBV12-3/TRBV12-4 CASSLGMSGANVLTF TGTGCCAGCAGTTTGGGAATGTCTGGGGCCAACGTCCTGACTTTC
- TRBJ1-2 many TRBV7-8 CASSLAGTGIYGYPF TGTGCCAGCAGCTTAGCGGGAACAGGGATCTATGGCTACCCCTTC
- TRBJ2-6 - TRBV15 CATSRESSGANVLTF TGTGCCACCAGCAGAGAGTCCAGTGGGGCCAACGTCCTGACTTTC
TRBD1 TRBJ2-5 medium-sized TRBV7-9 CASSRGQGRGETQYF TGTGCCAGCAGCCGGGGACAGGGGAGGGGAGAGACCCAGTACTTC
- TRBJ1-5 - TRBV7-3 CASSLRAGGGNQPQHF TGCGCCAGCAGCCTTCGAGCGGGGGGAGGCAATCAGCCCCAGCATTTT
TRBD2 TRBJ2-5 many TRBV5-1 CASSLGTTFAETQYF TGCGCCAGCAGCCTCGGGACTACCTTCGCAGAGACCCAGTACTTC
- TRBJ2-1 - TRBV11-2 CASSLDSQGGEQFF TGTGCCAGCAGCTTAGATAGCCAGGGAGGTGAGCAGTTCTTC
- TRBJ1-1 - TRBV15 CATSRGQNTEAFF TGTGCCACCAGCAGAGGCCAGAACACTGAAGCTTTCTTT
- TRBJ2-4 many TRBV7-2 CASSLGGGDIQYF TGTGCCAGCAGCTTAGGTGGTGGGGACATTCAGTACTTC
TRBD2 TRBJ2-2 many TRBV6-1 CASSRLAGEGTGELFF TGTGCCAGCAGCAGACTAGCGGGGGAGGGCACCGGGGAGCTGTTTTTT
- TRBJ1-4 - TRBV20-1 CSASTREGEKLFF TGCAGTGCTAGCACGCGGGAGGGTGAAAAACTGTTTTTT
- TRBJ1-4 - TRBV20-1 CSARVGEKLFF TGCAGTGCTAGAGTCGGAGAAAAACTGTTTTTT
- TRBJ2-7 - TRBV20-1 CSARENPKYEQYF TGCAGTGCTAGAGAGAACCCCAAATACGAGCAGTACTTC
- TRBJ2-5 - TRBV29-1 CSALPTPFLETQYF TGCAGCGCCCTACCGACACCTTTTCTGGAGACCCAGTACTTC
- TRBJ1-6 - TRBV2 CASSRSTADYNSPLHF TGTGCCAGCAGCCGTTCTACAGCGGACTATAATTCACCCCTCCACTTT
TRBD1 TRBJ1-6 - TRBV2 CASSLDRANSPLHF TGTGCCAGCAGTTTAGACAGGGCCAATTCACCCCTCCACTTT
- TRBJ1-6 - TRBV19 CASKSLGGTGNSPLHF TGTGCCAGTAAAAGCCTCGGGGGGACTGGTAATTCACCCCTCCACTTT